This T cell receptor (beta chain) was captured by sequencing in a study of blood T cells in healthy people across ages. Study-level findings and limits: Whereas aged donors had fewer naive CD4+ cells, long-lived donors had more of them and higher diversity.

This clonotype has only a few counts. Its matching antigen is unknown. Looked up from germline, CDR1 is DFQATT and CDR2 is SNEGSKA (reference sequence). The V end was cut by 3 bases, the J end by 9 bases, with 12 bases between. The CDR3 covers 12 residues. Extraction yielded at least 6 micrograms of total RNA per sample. Primers used in a second PCR of roughly 6 to 11 cycles were a sample-barcoded 5' primer and a J-beta primer mix. TCRdb fed the 5' RACE reads into MiXCR, producing one record per CDR3 protein. The sample shows about 1.6 million distinct CDR3 sequences, around 36% of them seen only once.

The sequencing input was blood. The chain is built from TRBV20-1 and TRBJ2-1; the D gene is possibly TRBD1 (5 bases). The receptor was isolated from a woman between 25 and 40 years old in good health. Here the CDR3 DNA reads TGCAGTGCTAGCAAAGGGGCCCCTGAGCAGTTCTTC. It specifies CSASKGAPEQFF.